These T cell receptor beta chains were read from a single sample in a study of T-cell reconstitution after alpha-beta-depleted transplantation in children. TCRdb reanalysed the PCR reads using MiXCR and keeps one entry per CDR3 protein. The sample lists some 200,000 distinct CDR3 sequences; just under 6.5% were seen once. Sequencing was performed on PBMCs, taken before TCRalphabeta/CD19-depleted stem cell transplant. Receptor source: a girl under three years old with combined immunodeficiency, due to receive a stem cell transplant. Both conserved end residues are part of each CDR3. A D gene is named only where the DNA matches it firmly. The size entry is marked missing in some rows and otherwise reads once, few, many or a size class.

>NA|TRBV7-2|TRBD2|TRBJ2-3
TGTGCCAGCAGCCGAGCGGGGCGGAACACAGATACGCAGTATTTT
CASSRAGRNTDTQYF
>many|TRBV11-1|NA|TRBJ2-7
TGTGCCAGCAGCTTAGAGACAGCGTCCTACGAGCAGTACTTC
CASSLETASYEQYF
>many|TRBV4-1|NA|TRBJ2-2
TGCGCCAGCAGCCAAAATCCCCTCGACATGAACACCGGGGAGCTGTTTTTT
CASSQNPLDMNTGELFF
>many|TRBV15|NA|TRBJ2-7
TGTGCCACCTCAACTACCGGGGAGCAGTACTTC
CATSTTGEQYF
>many|TRBV6-5|NA|TRBJ2-3
TGTGCCAGCAGTTACTATGGGACCCCGGCCCCGGACACAGATACGCAGTATTTT
CASSYYGTPAPDTDTQYF
>NA|TRBV20-1|NA|TRBJ2-7
TGCAGTGCTAGAGGGGATTCGGTGTCCCCCTCCTACGAGCAGTACTTC
CSARGDSVSPSYEQYF
>few|TRBV7-9|TRBD1|TRBJ1-2
TGTGCCAGCAGCTTAGCCGGGACAGGGATTTTCAGCTACACCTTC
CASSLAGTGIFSYTF
>many|TRBV7-2|TRBD2|TRBJ2-3
TGTGCCAGCAGCCCTCTAGCGGGGGGGGCCGATACGCAGTATTTT
CASSPLAGGADTQYF
>many|TRBV29-1|NA|TRBJ1-2
TGCAGCTTCACCCGGGACCCGGAGTATGGCTACACCTTC
CSFTRDPEYGYTF
>NA|TRBV2|TRBD2|TRBJ2-7
TGTGCCAGCAGTGAGCATCGGCTAGCGGCCGAGCAGTACTTC
CASSEHRLAAEQYF
>many|TRBV28|NA|TRBJ2-1
TGTGCCAGCAGTTTATTTGGGGGAAGGTTTAATGAGCAGTTCTTC
CASSLFGGRFNEQFF
>many|TRBV29-1|TRBD2|TRBJ2-3
TGCAGCGTTGAGCCGGGACTAGAATCAGATACGCAGTATTTT
CSVEPGLESDTQYF
>many|TRBV20-1|TRBD1|TRBJ2-1
TGCAGTGCAACCGGGACAGGGGGCCTTGAGCAGTTCTTC
CSATGTGGLEQFF
>many|TRBV9|TRBD2|TRBJ2-1
TGTGCCAGCAGCGCGGGACTAGCGGTCATCAATGAGCAGTTCTTC
CASSAGLAVINEQFF
>many|TRBV6-1|NA|TRBJ2-3
TGTGCCAGCAGCGACATATACGGCACAGATACGCAGTATTTT
CASSDIYGTDTQYF
>NA|TRBV5-1|NA|TRBJ1-1
TGCGCCAGCAGCTTGGCAACAGGGCGCTTGAACACTGAAGCTTTCTTT
CASSLATGRLNTEAFF
>many|TRBV29-1|NA|TRBJ1-2
TGCAGCGCCCAAGTTACAGCTAACTATGGCTACACCTTC
CSAQVTANYGYTF
>once|TRBV20-1|NA|TRBJ2-7
TGCAGTGCTAGCGGGCCGGGGAGTACGTACTTC
CSASGPGSTYF
>many|TRBV11-2|TRBD2|TRBJ2-1
TGTGCCAGCAGCTTAGATGTTGGGACTAGCAGCTCCTACAATGAGCAGTTCTTC
CASSLDVGTSSSYNEQFF
>few|TRBV20-1|TRBD2|TRBJ2-1
TGCAGTGCTATGGGAGGGTCGAGCTCCTACAATGAGCAGTTCTTC
CSAMGGSSSYNEQFF